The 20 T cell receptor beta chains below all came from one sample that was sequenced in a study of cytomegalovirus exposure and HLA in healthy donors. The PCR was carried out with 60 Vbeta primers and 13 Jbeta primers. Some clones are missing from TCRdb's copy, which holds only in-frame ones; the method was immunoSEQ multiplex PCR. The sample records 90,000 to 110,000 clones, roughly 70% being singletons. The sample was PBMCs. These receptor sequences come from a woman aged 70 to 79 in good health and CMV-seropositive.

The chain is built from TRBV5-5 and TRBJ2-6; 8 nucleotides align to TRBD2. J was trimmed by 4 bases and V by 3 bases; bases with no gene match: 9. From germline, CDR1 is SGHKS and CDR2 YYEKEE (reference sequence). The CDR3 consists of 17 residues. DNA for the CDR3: TGTGCCAGCAGCTGGGAAGTAGCGGGGTCCGGGGCCAACGTCCTGACTTTC. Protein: CASSWEVAGSGANVLTF. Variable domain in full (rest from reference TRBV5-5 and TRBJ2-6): DAGVTQSPTHLIKTRGQQVTLRCSPISGHKSVSWYQQVLGQGPQFIFQYYEKEERGRGNFPDRFSARQFPNYSSELNVNALLLGDSALYLCASSWEVAGSGANVLTFGAGSRLTVL.

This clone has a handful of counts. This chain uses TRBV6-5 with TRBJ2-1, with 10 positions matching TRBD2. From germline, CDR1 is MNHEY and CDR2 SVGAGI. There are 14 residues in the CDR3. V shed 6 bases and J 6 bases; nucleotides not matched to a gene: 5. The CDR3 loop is CASRAAGGRNEQFF. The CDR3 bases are TGTGCCAGCAGGGCAGCGGGGGGGCGCAATGAGCAGTTCTTC.

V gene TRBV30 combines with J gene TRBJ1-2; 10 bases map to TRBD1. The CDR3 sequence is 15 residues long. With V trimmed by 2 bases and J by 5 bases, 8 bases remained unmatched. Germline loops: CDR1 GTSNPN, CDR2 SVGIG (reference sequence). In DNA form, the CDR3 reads TGTGCCTGGAGTATGGGACAGGGGATGTCTTATGGCTACACCTTC. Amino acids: CAWSMGQGMSYGYTF.

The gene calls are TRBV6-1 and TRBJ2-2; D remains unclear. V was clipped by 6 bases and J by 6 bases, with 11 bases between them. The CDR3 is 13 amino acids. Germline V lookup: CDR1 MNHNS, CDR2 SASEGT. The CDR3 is CASSARDPGELFF. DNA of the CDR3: TGTGCCAGCAGCGCACGAGATCCCGGGGAGCTGTTTTTT.

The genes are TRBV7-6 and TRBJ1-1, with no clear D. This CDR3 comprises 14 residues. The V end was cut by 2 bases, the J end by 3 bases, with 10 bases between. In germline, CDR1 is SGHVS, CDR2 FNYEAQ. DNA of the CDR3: TGTGCCAGCAGCTTAAGAGATTCGGACACTGAAGCTTTCTTT. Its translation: CASSLRDSDTEAFF.

CDR3 nucleotides: TGTGCCAGCAGCCCAGGGACAGTCCATCAGCCCCAGCATTTT. It specifies CASSPGTVHQPQHF. The chain recombines TRBV9 with TRBJ1-5; 7 bases map to TRBD1. V gave up 4 bases and J gave up 5 bases; unmatched junction bases: 6. Germline V gene lookup returns CDR1 SGDLS and CDR2 YYNGEE. The CDR3 totals 14 residues.

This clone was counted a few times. CDR3 in amino acids: CASSIPTAGNTIYF. CDR3 sequence (DNA): TGTGCCAGTAGTATCCCGACAGCGGGAAACACCATATATTTT. The chain uses TRBV19 and TRBJ1-3, with a weak D call TRBD1 (5 bases). The CDR3 sequence is 14 residues long. Deletions cut 3 bases from V and 4 bases from J, with 10 bases between. Germline V gene lookup returns CDR1 LNHDA and CDR2 SQIVND (reference sequence).

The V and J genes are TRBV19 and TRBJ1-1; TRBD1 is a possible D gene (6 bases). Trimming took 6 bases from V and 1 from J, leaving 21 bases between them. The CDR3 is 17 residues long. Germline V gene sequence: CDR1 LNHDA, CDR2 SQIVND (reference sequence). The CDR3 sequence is CASRGSQGLGPNTEAFF. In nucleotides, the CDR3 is TGTGCCAGTAGAGGCTCACAGGGTCTCGGGCCGAACACTGAAGCTTTCTTT.

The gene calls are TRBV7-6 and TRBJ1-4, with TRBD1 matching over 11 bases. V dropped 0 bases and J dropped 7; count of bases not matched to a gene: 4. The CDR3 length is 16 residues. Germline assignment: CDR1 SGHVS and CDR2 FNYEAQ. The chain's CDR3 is CASSLALGQGGEKLFF. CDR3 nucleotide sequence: TGTGCCAGCAGCTTAGCGCTGGGACAGGGGGGTGAAAAACTGTTTTTT.

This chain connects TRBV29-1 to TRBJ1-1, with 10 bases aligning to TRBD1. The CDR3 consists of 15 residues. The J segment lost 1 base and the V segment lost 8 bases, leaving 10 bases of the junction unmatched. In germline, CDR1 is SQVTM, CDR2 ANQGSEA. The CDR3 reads CSIGTGDLKNTEAFF. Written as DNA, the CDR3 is TGCAGCATCGGGACAGGGGATTTGAAGAACACTGAAGCTTTCTTT.

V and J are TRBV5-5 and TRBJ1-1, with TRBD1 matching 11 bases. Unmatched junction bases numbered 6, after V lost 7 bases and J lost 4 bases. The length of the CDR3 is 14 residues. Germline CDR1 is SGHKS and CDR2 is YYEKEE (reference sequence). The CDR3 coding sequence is TGTGCCAGCCGGGACAGGGGGTCCCGCACTGAAGCTTTCTTT. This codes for CASRDRGSRTEAFF.

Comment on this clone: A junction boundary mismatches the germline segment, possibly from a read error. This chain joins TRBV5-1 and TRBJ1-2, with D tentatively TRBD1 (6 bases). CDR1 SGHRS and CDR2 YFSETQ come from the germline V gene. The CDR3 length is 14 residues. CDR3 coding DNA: TGCGCCAGCACCTTGGAACAGGGAAACTATGGCTACACCTTC. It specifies CASTLEQGNYGYTF.

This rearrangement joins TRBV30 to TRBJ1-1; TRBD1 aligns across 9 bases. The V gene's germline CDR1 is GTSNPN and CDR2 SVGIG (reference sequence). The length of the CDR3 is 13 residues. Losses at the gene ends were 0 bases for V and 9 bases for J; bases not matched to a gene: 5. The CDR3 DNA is TGTGCCTGGAGTGTCCCAGGACAGGGGAAAGCTTTCTTT. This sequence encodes CAWSVPGQGKAFF.

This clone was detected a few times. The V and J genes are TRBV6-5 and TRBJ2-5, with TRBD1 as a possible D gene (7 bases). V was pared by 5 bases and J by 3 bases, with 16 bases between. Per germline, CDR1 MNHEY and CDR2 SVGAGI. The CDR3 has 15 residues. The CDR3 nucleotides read TGTGCCAGCAGTCAAACGCAGGGGGGAGAAGAGACCCAGTACTTC. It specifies CASSQTQGGEETQYF.

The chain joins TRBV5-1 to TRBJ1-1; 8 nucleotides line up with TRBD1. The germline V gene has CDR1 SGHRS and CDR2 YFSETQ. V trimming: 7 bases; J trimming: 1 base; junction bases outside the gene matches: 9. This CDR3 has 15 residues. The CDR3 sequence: CASGLRQGRNTEAFF. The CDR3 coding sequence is TGCGCCAGCGGACTCCGACAGGGGAGGAACACTGAAGCTTTCTTT.

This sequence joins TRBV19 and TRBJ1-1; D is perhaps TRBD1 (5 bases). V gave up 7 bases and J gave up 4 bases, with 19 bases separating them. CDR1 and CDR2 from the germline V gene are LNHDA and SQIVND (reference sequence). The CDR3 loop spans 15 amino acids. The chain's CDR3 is CASTNAIRGFTEAFF. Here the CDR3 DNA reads TGTGCCAGTACCAACGCGATCCGGGGGTTCACTGAAGCTTTCTTT.

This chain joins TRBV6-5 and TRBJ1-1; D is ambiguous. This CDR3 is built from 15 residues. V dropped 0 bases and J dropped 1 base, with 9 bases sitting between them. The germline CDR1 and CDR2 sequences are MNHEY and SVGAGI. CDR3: CASSYSPGKNTEAFF. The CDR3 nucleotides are TGTGCCAGCAGTTACTCGCCAGGCAAGAACACTGAAGCTTTCTTT.

The CDR3 DNA reads TGTGCCTGGAGGTTGGGGGGACAGGCCTATGGCTACACCTTC. Protein product: CAWRLGGQAYGYTF. V is TRBV30 and J is TRBJ1-2; 8 positions agree with TRBD1. V gave up 3 bases and J gave up 4 bases; unmatched junction bases: 7. Germline lookup yields CDR1 GTSNPN and CDR2 SVGIG (reference sequence). CDR3 length: 14 amino acids.

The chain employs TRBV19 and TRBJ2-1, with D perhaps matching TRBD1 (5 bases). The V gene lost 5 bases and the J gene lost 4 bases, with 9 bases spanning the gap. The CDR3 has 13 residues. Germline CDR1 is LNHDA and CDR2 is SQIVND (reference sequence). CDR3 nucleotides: TGTGCCAGTAGTTACGACAGTTACAATGAGCAGTTCTTC. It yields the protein CASSYDSYNEQFF. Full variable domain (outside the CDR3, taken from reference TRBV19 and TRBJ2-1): DGGITQSPKYLFRKEGQNVTLSCEQNLNHDAMYWYRQDPGQGLRLIYYSQIVNDFQKGDIAEGYSVSREKKESFPLTVTSAQKNPTAFYLCASSYDSYNEQFFGPGTRLTVL.

The CDR3 nucleotides read TGTGCCATCAGCCCCCGGAGCTACGAGCAGTACTTC. Protein sequence: CAISPRSYEQYF. The V and J genes are TRBV10-3 and TRBJ2-7; D call uncertain. CDR1 and CDR2 from the germline V gene are ENHRY and SYGVKD. V lost 6 bases and J lost 3, with 9 bases in between. The CDR3 is 12 amino acids.